Listed below are T cell receptor beta chains from one sample, sequenced in a study of CD8+CD57+ T cells in acquired aplastic anemia. MiXCR, applied by TCRdb to the reads, yields one record per CDR3 protein. The sample shows roughly 300,000 distinct CDR3 sequences, roughly half of them seen only once. The sample comprised sorted CD4+, CD8+, or CD8+CD57+ T cells (not recorded which) from PBMCs. The receptors derive from a human donor with severe aplastic anemia or a healthy control (not recorded which). The CDR3 runs from the conserved cysteine through the conserved F or W. Size is omitted from some rows. Given values are once, few, many or a class for expanded clones.

J gene: TRBJ2-5
clone size: -
V gene: TRBV24-1
CDR3 length: 18
CDR3 protein: CATSDPGLAGGPVETQYF

J gene: TRBJ2-7
clone size: -
V gene: TRBV11-2
CDR3 length: 11
CDR3 protein: CASSLGSEQYF

J gene: TRBJ2-7
clone size: -
V gene: TRBV7-2
CDR3 length: 14
CDR3 protein: CASSPQQGRYEQYF

J gene: TRBJ2-6
clone size: -
V gene: TRBV29-1
CDR3 length: 13
CDR3 protein: CSVEDRLDSFKTF

J gene: TRBJ2-1
clone size: once
V gene: TRBV20-1
CDR3 length: 16
CDR3 protein: CSAADRGRSSYNEQFF

J gene: TRBJ1-5
clone size: -
V gene: TRBV2
CDR3 length: 12
CDR3 protein: CAGGQGNQPQHF

J gene: TRBJ1-1
clone size: -
V gene: TRBV9
CDR3 length: 16
CDR3 protein: CASSVAMGGAYNEAFF

J gene: TRBJ2-7
clone size: -
V gene: TRBV20-1
CDR3 length: 14
CDR3 protein: CSAETGTATYEQYF

J gene: TRBJ2-1
clone size: once
V gene: TRBV12-3/TRBV12-4
CDR3 length: 14
CDR3 protein: CASSLVGSGNEQFF

J gene: TRBJ1-6
clone size: -
V gene: TRBV20-1
CDR3 length: 13
CDR3 protein: CSARTSYNSPLHF

J gene: TRBJ2-7
clone size: -
V gene: TRBV24-1
CDR3 length: 12
CDR3 protein: CARADLSYEQYF

J gene: TRBJ1-1
clone size: few
V gene: TRBV2
CDR3 length: 16
CDR3 protein: CASSVGTGRMNTEAFF

J gene: TRBJ2-5
clone size: many
V gene: TRBV6-6
CDR3 length: 14
CDR3 protein: CASSSTAAQETQYF

J gene: TRBJ1-1
clone size: -
V gene: TRBV7-9
CDR3 length: 16
CDR3 protein: CASSLGFRGMNTEAFF

J gene: TRBJ1-5
clone size: -
V gene: TRBV2
CDR3 length: 14
CDR3 protein: CASNPDRGNQPQHF

J gene: TRBJ2-7
clone size: -
V gene: TRBV7-9
CDR3 length: 13
CDR3 protein: CAGSHTPTYEQYF

J gene: TRBJ1-6
clone size: many
V gene: TRBV13
CDR3 length: 17
CDR3 protein: CASSLARGRGYNSPLHF

J gene: TRBJ2-1
clone size: many
V gene: TRBV7-2
CDR3 length: 14
CDR3 protein: CASSFDRVGNEQFF

J gene: TRBJ2-1
clone size: many
V gene: TRBV20-1
CDR3 length: 16
CDR3 protein: CSAPPLAGGAYNEQFF

J gene: TRBJ2-7
clone size: many
V gene: TRBV30
CDR3 length: 17
CDR3 protein: CAWSPLVGRGKSYEQYF

J gene: TRBJ2-3
clone size: -
V gene: TRBV7-3
CDR3 length: 15
CDR3 protein: CASSLELAGADTQYF

J gene: TRBJ2-1
clone size: few
V gene: TRBV20-1
CDR3 length: 15
CDR3 protein: CSATETSGRIYEQFF

J gene: TRBJ2-3
clone size: -
V gene: TRBV29-1
CDR3 length: 14
CDR3 protein: CSEGTSGKMDTQYF

J gene: TRBJ1-2
clone size: once
V gene: TRBV9
CDR3 length: 13
CDR3 protein: CASSKTGDDGYTF

J gene: TRBJ2-1
clone size: -
V gene: TRBV9
CDR3 length: 15
CDR3 protein: CASSVEGDSYNEQFF

J gene: TRBJ1-6
clone size: few
V gene: TRBV19
CDR3 length: 13
CDR3 protein: CASSMTGSSPLHF

J gene: TRBJ1-3
clone size: -
V gene: TRBV7-9
CDR3 length: 14
CDR3 protein: CASSKTGVENTIYF

J gene: TRBJ1-2
clone size: -
V gene: TRBV14
CDR3 length: 15
CDR3 protein: CASSQTADPIYGYTF

J gene: TRBJ2-7
clone size: -
V gene: TRBV2
CDR3 length: 13
CDR3 protein: CASSGRGGGEQYF

J gene: TRBJ2-7
clone size: few
V gene: TRBV7-2
CDR3 length: 13
CDR3 protein: CASSAAVTYEQYF

J gene: TRBJ2-1
clone size: -
V gene: TRBV7-7
CDR3 length: 16
CDR3 protein: CASSSQPGTRYNEQFF

J gene: TRBJ1-2
clone size: few
V gene: TRBV7-8
CDR3 length: 13
CDR3 protein: CASSLVTADGYTF

J gene: TRBJ1-2
clone size: many
V gene: TRBV9
CDR3 length: 14
CDR3 protein: CASSVVGSSYGYTF

J gene: TRBJ2-5
clone size: -
V gene: TRBV2
CDR3 length: 15
CDR3 protein: CASRAGNWPQETQYF

J gene: TRBJ2-4
clone size: -
V gene: TRBV7-9
CDR3 length: 13
CDR3 protein: CASSTGTAGEGYF

J gene: TRBJ2-3
clone size: -
V gene: TRBV2
CDR3 length: 13
CDR3 protein: CASSSGVTDTQYF

J gene: TRBJ1-6
clone size: once
V gene: TRBV5-1
CDR3 length: 14
CDR3 protein: CASSRSRANSPLHF

J gene: TRBJ1-1
clone size: -
V gene: TRBV19
CDR3 length: 16
CDR3 protein: CASSIGKMTWNTEAFF

J gene: TRBJ2-1
clone size: many
V gene: TRBV5-1
CDR3 length: 16
CDR3 protein: CASSSRLAGGNNEQFF

J gene: TRBJ1-2
clone size: -
V gene: TRBV29-1
CDR3 length: 12
CDR3 protein: CSVGGQQSGYTF

J gene: TRBJ2-2
clone size: -
V gene: TRBV7-9
CDR3 length: 12
CDR3 protein: CASSPERGELFF

J gene: TRBJ2-4
clone size: -
V gene: TRBV15
CDR3 length: 13
CDR3 protein: CATSSPTGNIQYF